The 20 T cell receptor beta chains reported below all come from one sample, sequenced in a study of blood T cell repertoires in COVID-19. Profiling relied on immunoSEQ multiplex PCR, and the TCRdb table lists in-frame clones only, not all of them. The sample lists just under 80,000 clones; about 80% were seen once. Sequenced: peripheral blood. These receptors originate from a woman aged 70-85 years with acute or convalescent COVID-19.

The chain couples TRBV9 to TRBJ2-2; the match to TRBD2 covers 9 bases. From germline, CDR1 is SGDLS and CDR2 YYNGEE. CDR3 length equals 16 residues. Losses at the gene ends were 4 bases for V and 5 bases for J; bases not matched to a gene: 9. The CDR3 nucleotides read TGTGCCAGCAGCCCACCCGTGGCGGGGGGGACCGGGGAGCTGTTTTTT. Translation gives CASSPPVAGGTGELFF.

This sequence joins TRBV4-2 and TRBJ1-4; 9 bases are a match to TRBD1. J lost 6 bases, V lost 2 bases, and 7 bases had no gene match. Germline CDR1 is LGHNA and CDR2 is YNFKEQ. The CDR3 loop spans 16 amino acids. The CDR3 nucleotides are TGTGCCAGCAGCCAACTAGACAGGGGGTGGGATGAAAAACTGTTTTTT. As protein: CASSQLDRGWDEKLFF.

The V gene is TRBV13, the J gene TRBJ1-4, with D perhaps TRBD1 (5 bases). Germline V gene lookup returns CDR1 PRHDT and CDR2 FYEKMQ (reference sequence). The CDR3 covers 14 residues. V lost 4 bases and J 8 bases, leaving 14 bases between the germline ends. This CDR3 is CASSSPKEGEKLFF. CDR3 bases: TGTGCCAGCAGCTCTCCTAAGGAGGGGGAAAAACTGTTTTTT.

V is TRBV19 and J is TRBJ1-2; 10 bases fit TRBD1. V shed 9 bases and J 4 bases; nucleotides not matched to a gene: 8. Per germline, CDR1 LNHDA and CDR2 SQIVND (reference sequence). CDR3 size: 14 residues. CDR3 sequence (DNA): TGTGCCAGCTCCGAGGGACAGGGGAGCTATGGCTACACCTTC. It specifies CASSEGQGSYGYTF.

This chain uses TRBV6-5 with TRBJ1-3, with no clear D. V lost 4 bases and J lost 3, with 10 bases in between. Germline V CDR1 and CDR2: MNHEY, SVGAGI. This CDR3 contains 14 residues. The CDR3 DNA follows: TGTGCCAGCAGTTTACGGTCTAGTGGAAACACCATATATTTT. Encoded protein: CASSLRSSGNTIYF.

The CDR3 DNA reads as TGCGCCAGCAGCTACCAGGGAAATCAGCCCCAGCATTTT. Protein product: CASSYQGNQPQHF. The chain employs TRBV4-1 and TRBJ1-5; tentative D call: TRBD1 (5 bases). The CDR3 contains 13 residues. Trimming took off 5 bases at V and 4 bases at J, with 9 bases between the two ends. Germline V CDR1 and CDR2: MGHRA, YSYEKL.

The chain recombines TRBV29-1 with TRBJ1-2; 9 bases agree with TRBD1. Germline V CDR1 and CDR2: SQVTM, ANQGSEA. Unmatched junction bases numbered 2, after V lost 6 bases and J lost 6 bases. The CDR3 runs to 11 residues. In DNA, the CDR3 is TGCAGCGTAGACAGGGGGGATGGCTACACCTTC. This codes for CSVDRGDGYTF.

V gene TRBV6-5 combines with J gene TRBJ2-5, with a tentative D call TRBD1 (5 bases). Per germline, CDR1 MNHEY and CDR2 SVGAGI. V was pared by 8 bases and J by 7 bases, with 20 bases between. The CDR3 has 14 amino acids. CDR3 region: CASLGVGLQGTQYF. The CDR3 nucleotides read TGTGCCAGCCTGGGTGTGGGGTTGCAGGGGACCCAGTACTTC.

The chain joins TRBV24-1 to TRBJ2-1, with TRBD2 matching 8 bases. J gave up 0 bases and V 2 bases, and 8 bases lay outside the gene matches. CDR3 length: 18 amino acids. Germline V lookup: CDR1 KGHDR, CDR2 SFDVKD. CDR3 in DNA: TGTGCCACCAGTGATTCCAGAGGGAGCGGGGGCTCCTACAATGAGCAGTTCTTC. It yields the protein CATSDSRGSGGSYNEQFF.

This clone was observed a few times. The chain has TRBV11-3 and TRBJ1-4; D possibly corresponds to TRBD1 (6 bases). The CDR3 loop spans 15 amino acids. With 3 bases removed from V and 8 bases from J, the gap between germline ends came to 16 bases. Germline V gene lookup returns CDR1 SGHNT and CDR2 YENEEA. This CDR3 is CASSFTGSGYEKLFF. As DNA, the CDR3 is TGTGCCAGCAGCTTCACAGGGTCAGGGTACGAAAAACTGTTTTTT. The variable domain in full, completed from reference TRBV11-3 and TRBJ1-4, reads EAGVVQSPRYKIIEKKQPVAFWCNPISGHNTLYWYLQNLGQGPELLIRYENEEAVDDSQLPKDRFSAERLKGVDSTLKIQPAELGDSAVYLCASSFTGSGYEKLFFGSGTQLSVL.

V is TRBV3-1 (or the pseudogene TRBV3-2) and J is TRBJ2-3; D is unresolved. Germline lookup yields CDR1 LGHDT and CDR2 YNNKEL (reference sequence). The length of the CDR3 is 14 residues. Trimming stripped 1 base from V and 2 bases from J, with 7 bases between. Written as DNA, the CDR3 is TGTGCCAGCAGCCAAGCGGTTTCCACAGATACGCAGTATTTT. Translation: CASSQAVSTDTQYF.

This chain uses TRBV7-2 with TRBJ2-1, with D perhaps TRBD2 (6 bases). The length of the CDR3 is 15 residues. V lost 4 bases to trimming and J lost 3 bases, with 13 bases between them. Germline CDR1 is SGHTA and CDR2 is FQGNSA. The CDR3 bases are TGTGCCAGCAGCTCAGCGGGCGTGTTCTACAATGAGCAGTTCTTC. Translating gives CASSSAGVFYNEQFF.

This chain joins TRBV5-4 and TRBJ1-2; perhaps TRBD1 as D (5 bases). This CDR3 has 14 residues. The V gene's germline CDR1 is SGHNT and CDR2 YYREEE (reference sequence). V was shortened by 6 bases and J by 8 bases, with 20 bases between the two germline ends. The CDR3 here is CASTLRGTGLGYTF. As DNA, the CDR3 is TGTGCCAGCACCTTAAGAGGGACCGGACTAGGCTACACCTTC.

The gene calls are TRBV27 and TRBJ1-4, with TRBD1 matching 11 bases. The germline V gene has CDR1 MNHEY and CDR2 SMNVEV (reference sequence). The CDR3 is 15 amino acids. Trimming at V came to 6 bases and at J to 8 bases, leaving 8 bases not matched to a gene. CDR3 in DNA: TGTGCCAGCAGGCCCCTCGGGACAGGGGGAGAAAAACTGTTTTTT. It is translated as CASRPLGTGGEKLFF.

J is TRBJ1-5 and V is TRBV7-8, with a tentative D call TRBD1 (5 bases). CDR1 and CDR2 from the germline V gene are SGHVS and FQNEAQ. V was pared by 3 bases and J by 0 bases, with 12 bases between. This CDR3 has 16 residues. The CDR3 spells CASSLQGGGSNQPQHF. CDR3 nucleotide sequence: TGTGCCAGCAGCTTGCAGGGAGGAGGTAGCAATCAGCCCCAGCATTTT.

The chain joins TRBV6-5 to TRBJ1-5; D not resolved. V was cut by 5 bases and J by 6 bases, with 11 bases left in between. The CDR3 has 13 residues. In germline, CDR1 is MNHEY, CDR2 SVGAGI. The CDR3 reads CASSQHDLQPQHF. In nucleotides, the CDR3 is TGTGCCAGCAGTCAACACGATCTTCAGCCCCAGCATTTT.

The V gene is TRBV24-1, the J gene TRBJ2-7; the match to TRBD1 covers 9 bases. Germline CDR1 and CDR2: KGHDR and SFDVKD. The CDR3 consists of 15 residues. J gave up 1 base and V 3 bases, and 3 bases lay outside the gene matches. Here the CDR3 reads CATSDPGQGSYEQYF. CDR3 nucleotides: TGTGCCACCAGTGATCCGGGACAGGGATCCTACGAGCAGTACTTC.

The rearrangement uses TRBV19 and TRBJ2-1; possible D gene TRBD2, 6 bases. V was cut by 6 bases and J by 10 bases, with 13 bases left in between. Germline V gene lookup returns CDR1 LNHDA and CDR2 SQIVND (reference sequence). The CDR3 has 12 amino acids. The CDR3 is CASSPGVSEQFF. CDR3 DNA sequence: TGTGCCAGTAGCCCGGGGGTTAGCGAGCAGTTCTTC.

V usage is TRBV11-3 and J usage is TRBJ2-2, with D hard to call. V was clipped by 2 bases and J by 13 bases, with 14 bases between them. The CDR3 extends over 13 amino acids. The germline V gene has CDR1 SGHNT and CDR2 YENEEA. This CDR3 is CASSLSTALMLFF. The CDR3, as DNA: TGTGCCAGCAGCTTAAGTACCGCGTTGATGCTGTTTTTT.

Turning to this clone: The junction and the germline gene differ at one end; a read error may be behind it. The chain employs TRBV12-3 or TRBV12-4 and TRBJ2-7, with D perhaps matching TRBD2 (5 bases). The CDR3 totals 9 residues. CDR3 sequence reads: CASNLRRSF. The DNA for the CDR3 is TGTGCCAGCAATTTGAGGAGGAGCTTC.